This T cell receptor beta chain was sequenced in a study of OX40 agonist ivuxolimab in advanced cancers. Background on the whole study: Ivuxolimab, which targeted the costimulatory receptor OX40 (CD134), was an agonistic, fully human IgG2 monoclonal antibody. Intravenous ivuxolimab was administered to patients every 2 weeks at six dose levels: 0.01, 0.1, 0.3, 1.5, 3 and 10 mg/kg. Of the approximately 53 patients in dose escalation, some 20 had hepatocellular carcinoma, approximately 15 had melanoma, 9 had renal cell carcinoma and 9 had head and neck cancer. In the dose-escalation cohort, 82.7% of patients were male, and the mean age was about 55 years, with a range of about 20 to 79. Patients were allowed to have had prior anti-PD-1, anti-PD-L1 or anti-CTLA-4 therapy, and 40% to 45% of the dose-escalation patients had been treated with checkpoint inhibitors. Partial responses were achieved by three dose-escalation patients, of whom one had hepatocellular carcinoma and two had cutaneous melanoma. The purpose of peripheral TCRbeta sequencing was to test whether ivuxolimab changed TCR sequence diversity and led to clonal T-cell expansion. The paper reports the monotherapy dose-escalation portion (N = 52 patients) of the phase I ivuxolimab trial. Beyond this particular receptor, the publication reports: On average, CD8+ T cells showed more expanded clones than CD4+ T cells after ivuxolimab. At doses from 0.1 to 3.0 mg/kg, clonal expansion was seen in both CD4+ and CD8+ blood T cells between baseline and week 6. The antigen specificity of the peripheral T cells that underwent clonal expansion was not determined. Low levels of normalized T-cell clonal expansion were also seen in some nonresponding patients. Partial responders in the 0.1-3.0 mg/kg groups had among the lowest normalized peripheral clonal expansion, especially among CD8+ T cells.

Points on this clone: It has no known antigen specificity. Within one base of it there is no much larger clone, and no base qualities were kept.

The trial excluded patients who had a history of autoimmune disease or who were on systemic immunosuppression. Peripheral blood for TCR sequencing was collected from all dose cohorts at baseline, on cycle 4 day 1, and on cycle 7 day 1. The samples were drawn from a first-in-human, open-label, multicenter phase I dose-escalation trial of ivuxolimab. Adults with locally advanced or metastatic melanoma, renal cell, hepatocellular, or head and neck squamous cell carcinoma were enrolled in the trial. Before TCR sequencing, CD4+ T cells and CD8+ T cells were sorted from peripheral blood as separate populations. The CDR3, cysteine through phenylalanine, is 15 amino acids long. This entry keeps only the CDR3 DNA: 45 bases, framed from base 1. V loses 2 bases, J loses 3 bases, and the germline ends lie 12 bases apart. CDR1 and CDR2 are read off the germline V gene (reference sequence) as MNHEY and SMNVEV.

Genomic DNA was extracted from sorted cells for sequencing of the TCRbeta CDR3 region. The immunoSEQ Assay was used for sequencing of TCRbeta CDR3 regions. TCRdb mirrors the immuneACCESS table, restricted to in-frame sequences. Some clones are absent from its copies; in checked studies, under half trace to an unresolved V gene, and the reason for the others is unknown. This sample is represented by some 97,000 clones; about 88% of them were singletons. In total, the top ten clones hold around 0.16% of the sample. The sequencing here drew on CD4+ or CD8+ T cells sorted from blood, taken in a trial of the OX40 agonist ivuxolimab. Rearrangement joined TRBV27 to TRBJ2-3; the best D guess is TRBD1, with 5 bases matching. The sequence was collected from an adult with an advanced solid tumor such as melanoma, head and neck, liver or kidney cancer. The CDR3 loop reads CASSLSRQKTDTQYF. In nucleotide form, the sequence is TGTGCCAGCAGTTTAAGCCGACAGAAGACAGATACGCAGTATTTT.